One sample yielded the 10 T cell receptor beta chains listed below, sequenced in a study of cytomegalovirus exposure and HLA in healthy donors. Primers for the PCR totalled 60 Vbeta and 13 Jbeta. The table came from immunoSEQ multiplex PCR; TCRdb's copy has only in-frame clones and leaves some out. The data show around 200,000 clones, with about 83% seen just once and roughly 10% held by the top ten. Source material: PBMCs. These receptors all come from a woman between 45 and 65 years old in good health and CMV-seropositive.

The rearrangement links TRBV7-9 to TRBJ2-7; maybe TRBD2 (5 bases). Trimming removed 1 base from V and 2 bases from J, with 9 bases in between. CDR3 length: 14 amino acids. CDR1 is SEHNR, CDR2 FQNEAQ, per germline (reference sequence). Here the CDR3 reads CASSLGATTYEQYF. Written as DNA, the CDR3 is TGTGCCAGCAGCTTAGGGGCGACTACCTACGAGCAGTACTTC.

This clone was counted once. CDR3 bases: TGTGCCAGTAGCTCCCTGACTAGCGGGGGTTCCTACGAGCAGTACTTC. Amino acids: CASSSLTSGGSYEQYF. The chain has TRBV19 and TRBJ2-7; 12 bases match TRBD2. Germline V lookup: CDR1 LNHDA, CDR2 SQIVND (reference sequence). The length of the CDR3 is 16 residues. The V and J ends lost 6 bases and 1 base, in that order; junction bases with no gene match: 7.

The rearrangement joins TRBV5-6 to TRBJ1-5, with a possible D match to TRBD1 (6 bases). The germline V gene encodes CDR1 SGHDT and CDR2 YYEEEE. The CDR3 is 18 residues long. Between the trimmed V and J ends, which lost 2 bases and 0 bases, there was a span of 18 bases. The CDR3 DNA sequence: TGTGCCAGCAGCTTTGCGAGTGGGGGCATATATAGCAATCAGCCCCAGCATTTT. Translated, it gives CASSFASGGIYSNQPQHF. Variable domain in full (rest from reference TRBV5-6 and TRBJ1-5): DAGVTQSPTHLIKTRGQQVTLRCSPKSGHDTVSWYQQALGQGPQFIFQYYEEEERQRGNFPDRFSGHQFPNYSSELNVNALLLGDSALYLCASSFASGGIYSNQPQHFGDGTRLSIL.

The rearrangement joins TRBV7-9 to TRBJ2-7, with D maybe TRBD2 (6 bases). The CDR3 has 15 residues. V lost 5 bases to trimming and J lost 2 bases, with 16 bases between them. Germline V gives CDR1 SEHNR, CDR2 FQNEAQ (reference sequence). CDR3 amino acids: CASSPVWEEPYEQYF. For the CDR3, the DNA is TGTGCCAGCAGCCCGGTCTGGGAGGAGCCCTACGAGCAGTACTTC. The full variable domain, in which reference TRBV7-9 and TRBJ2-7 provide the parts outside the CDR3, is DTGVSQNPRHKITKRGQNVTFRCDPISEHNRLYWYRQTLGQGPEFLTYFQNEAQLEKSRLLSDRFSAERPKGSFSTLEIQRTEQGDSAMYLCASSPVWEEPYEQYFGPGTRLTVT.

Here the CDR3 reads CASSLSGQGSSTGELFF. CDR3 coding DNA: TGCGCCAGCAGCCTATCGGGACAGGGGAGTAGCACCGGGGAGCTGTTTTTT. The V call is TRBV5-1, the J call TRBJ2-2; 10 nucleotides line up with TRBD1. The J segment lost 4 bases and the V segment lost 4 bases, leaving 10 bases of the junction unmatched. CDR1 and CDR2 (germline): SGHRS, YFSETQ. The CDR3 is 17 residues long. The full variable domain, completed using reference TRBV5-1 and TRBJ2-2, is KAGVTQTPRYLIKTRGQQVTLSCSPISGHRSVSWYQQTPGQGLQFLFEYFSETQRNKGNFPGRFSGRQFSNSRSEMNVSTLELGDSALYLCASSLSGQGSSTGELFFGEGSRLTVL.

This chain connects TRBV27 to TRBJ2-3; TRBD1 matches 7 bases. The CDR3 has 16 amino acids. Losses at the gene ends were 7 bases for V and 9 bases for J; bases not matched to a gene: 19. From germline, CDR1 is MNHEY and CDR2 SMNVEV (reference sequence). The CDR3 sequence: CASTVPGTAARGTQYF. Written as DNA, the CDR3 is TGTGCCAGCACCGTCCCCGGGACAGCAGCCAGGGGGACGCAGTATTTT.

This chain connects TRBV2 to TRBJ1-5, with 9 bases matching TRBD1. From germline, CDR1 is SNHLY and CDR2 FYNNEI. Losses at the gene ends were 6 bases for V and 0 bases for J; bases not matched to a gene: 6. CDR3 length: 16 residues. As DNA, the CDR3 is TGTGCCAGCAGCGGGACAGGGACCTATAGCAATCAGCCCCAGCATTTT. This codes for CASSGTGTYSNQPQHF.

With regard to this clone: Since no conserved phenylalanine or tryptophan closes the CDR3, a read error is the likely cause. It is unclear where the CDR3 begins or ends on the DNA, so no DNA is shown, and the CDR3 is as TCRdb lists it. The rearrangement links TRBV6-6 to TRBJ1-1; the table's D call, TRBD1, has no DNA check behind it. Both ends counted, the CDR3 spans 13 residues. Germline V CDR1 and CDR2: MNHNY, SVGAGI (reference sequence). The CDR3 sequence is CASRGTDSFKSLI.

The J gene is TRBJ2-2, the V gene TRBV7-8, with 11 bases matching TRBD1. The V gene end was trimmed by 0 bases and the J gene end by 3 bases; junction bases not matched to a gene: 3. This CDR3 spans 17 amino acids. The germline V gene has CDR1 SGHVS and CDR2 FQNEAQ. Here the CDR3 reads CASSLAGTGGHTGELFF. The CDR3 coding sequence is TGTGCCAGCAGCTTAGCTGGGACAGGGGGACACACCGGGGAGCTGTTTTTT.

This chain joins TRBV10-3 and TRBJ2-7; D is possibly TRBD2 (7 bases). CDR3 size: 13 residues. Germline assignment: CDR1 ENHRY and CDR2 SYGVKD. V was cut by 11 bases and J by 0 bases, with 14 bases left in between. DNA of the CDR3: TGTGCCGCCCGGGGGGACAACTCCTACGAGCAGTACTTC. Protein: CAARGDNSYEQYF.